This entry lists 11 T cell receptor beta chains sequenced from one sample in a study of Graves' ophthalmopathy and Graves' hyperthyroidism. RNA served as the template for amplifying TCR beta CDR3 regions. RT-PCR with HTBI primers came first, then second-round multiplex PCR. TCRdb called the multiplex PCR reads again in MiXCR, with one record for every CDR3 protein. Of a few hundred thousand distinct CDR3 sequences in the sample, just over 15% were seen once. Sequencing was performed on peripheral blood. Receptors were obtained from a young woman with stable Graves' hyperthyroidism.

V is TRBV12-3 or TRBV12-4 and J is TRBJ1-2; D is perhaps TRBD1 (5 bases). Trimming took 6 bases from V and 4 from J, leaving 9 bases between them. The CDR3 contains 12 residues. The chain's CDR3 is CASRDTGYGYTF. The CDR3 nucleotides read TGTGCCAGCAGGGACACTGGCTATGGCTACACCTTC.

This clonotype was counted many times. J is TRBJ1-2 and V is TRBV25-1, with D possibly TRBD1 on 6 matching bases. V gave up 2 bases and J gave up 2 bases, with 15 bases separating them. Germline CDR1 MGHDK, CDR2 SYGVNS. The CDR3 is made up of 16 amino acids. The CDR3 here is CASSERLGGANYGYTF. CDR3 in DNA: TGTGCCAGCAGTGAAAGGCTAGGGGGGGCGAACTATGGCTACACCTTC.

This clonotype was recorded many times. The chain uses TRBV6-5 and TRBJ1-2; no definite D call. V was clipped by 2 bases and J by 2 bases, with 12 bases between them. CDR3 size: 15 residues. Per the germline V gene, CDR1 is MNHEY and CDR2 is SVGAGI. The CDR3 here is CASSYLSEMNYGYTF. CDR3 sequence (DNA): TGTGCCAGCAGTTACCTCTCGGAAATGAACTATGGCTACACCTTC.

This clonotype was seen ten or more times. The V call is TRBV6-2 or TRBV6-3, the J call TRBJ2-5; possibly TRBD1 or TRBD2 for D (6 bases each). The CDR3 extends over 16 amino acids. Trimming stripped 4 bases from V and 5 bases from J, with 20 bases between. Per germline, CDR1 MNHEY and CDR2 SVGEGT. The CDR3 region is CASSSRTSGARETQYF. The CDR3 nucleotides read TGTGCCAGCAGTTCCAGGACATCGGGGGCGCGGGAGACCCAGTACTTC.

The table lists this clonotype with a few counts. The chain combines TRBV10-2 with TRBJ1-6; unclear D gene. The CDR3 has 13 amino acids. CDR1 is WSHSY, CDR2 SAAADI, per germline. V was pared by 5 bases and J by 6 bases, with 8 bases between. CDR3 sequence (DNA): TGCGCCAGCAGTCCGGATCCTAATTCACCCCTCCACTTT. It translates to CASSPDPNSPLHF.

This clonotype was counted ten times or more. The chain joins TRBV19 to TRBJ1-1, with D tentatively TRBD1 (5 bases). The CDR3 spans 15 residues. The germline V gene encodes CDR1 LNHDA and CDR2 SQIVND (reference sequence). The V end lost 0 bases, the J end lost 2 bases, and 10 bases lay between the germline ends. The DNA for the CDR3 is TGTGCCAGTAGTATAGATGCAGGGCCAAACACTGAAGCTTTCTTT. This codes for CASSIDAGPNTEAFF.

This clonotype was picked up many times. This chain connects TRBV3-1 to TRBJ2-2; D is undetermined. Looked up from germline, CDR1 is LGHDT and CDR2 is YNNKEL (reference sequence). The germline V and J ends were trimmed by 5 bases and 3 bases, with 4 bases remaining between them. The CDR3 length is 12 residues. CDR3 in DNA: TGTGCCAGCAGCGGACACACCGGGGAGCTGTTTTTT. Encoded protein: CASSGHTGELFF.

This clonotype has a count of ten or more. The V gene is TRBV7-6, the J gene TRBJ1-5; maybe TRBD1 (6 bases). The CDR3 is 15 residues long. Germline V gene sequence: CDR1 SGHVS, CDR2 FNYEAQ. V shed 5 bases and J shed 7 bases, with 18 bases lying between them. CDR3 sequence: CASSPGDRREQPQHF. CDR3 bases: TGTGCCAGCAGCCCAGGGGACCGCAGGGAGCAGCCCCAGCATTTT.

This clonotype was detected many times. This chain uses TRBV20-1 with TRBJ2-5, with a tentative D call TRBD1 (8 bases). The germline CDR1 and CDR2 sequences are DFQATT and SNEGSKA (reference sequence). Trimming removed 5 bases from V and 5 bases from J, with 12 bases in between. CDR3 length: 12 residues. DNA of the CDR3: TGCAGTGCTGGACAGGGAGGGGAGACCCAGTACTTC. It yields the protein CSAGQGGETQYF.

The chain carries TRBV3-1 and TRBJ2-7; TRBD2 is a possible D gene (6 bases). The V gene's germline CDR1 is LGHDT and CDR2 YNNKEL (reference sequence). The CDR3 runs 13 residues. Trimming took 4 bases from V and 3 from J, leaving 10 bases between them. The CDR3, as DNA: TGTGCCAGCAGCCCGGGACTTAACTACGAGCAGTACTTC. Its protein is CASSPGLNYEQYF.

This clonotype was counted at least ten times. V gene TRBV12-3 or TRBV12-4 combines with J gene TRBJ1-5; D remains unclear. This CDR3 has 13 amino acids. Between the trimmed V and J ends, which lost 5 bases and 2 bases, there was a span of 7 bases. In DNA, the CDR3 is TGTGCCAGCAGTCAATGGGGCAATCAGCCCCAGCATTTT. It yields the protein CASSQWGNQPQHF.